Listed here is a single T cell receptor beta chain. The antigen remains unidentified. The data are from a study of Graves' ophthalmopathy and Graves' hyperthyroidism. Amplification targeted the TCR beta CDR3 regions, with RNA transcripts as the source material. An initial RT-PCR round employing HTBI primers preceded a second-round multiplex PCR. TCRdb reprocessed the multiplex PCR reads via MiXCR and lists one record per CDR3 protein. The table includes around 1.1 million distinct CDR3 sequences, roughly two fifths detected once. Whole-study findings and limits: The blood repertoire also included most expanded thyroid clonotypes above 0.001 frequency.

Germline CDR1 reads SGHKS; CDR2 reads YYEKEE (reference sequence). Trimming pared 0 bases from V and 7 bases from J, leaving 11 bases between. The CDR3 runs 13 residues. The sample was peripheral blood or thyroid tissue (not recorded which). V is TRBV5-5 and J is TRBJ2-7, with D unresolved. The origin of this receptor is an adult man with Graves' hyperthyroidism. CDR3 region: CASSLDLGWEQYF. DNA for the CDR3: TGTGCCAGCAGCTTGGACCTCGGTTGGGAGCAGTACTTC.